The sequence of this T cell receptor (beta chain) was determined in a study of blood T cells in healthy people across ages. A J-beta primer mix and a sample-barcoded 5' primer were used in a second PCR of about 7 to 12 cycles. TCRdb fed the 5' RACE reads into MiXCR, producing one record per CDR3 protein. The repertoire holds nearly 800,000 distinct CDR3 sequences, with 56% as singletons. V lost 2 bases, J lost 3 bases, and 9 bases lay in between. Looked up from germline, CDR1 is PRHDT and CDR2 is FYEKMQ (reference sequence). This CDR3 is 14 amino acids long. The TCR was taken from a man aged 40-50 years in good health. The chain links TRBV13 to TRBJ2-3; D not resolved. The sample consisted of blood. The CDR3 is CASSLLMGTDTQYF. As DNA, the CDR3 is TGTGCCAGCAGCTTACTCATGGGAACAGATACGCAGTATTTT.